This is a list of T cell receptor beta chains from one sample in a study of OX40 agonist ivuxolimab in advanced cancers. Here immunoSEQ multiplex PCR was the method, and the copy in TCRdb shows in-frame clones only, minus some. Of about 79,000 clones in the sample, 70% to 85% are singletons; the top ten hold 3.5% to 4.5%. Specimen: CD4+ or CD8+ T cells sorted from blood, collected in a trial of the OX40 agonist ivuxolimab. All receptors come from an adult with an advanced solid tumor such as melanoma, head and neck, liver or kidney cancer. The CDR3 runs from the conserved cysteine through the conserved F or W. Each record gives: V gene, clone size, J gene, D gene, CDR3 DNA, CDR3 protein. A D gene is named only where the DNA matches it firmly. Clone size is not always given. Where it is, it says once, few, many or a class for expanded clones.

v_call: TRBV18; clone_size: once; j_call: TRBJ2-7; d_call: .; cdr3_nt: TGTGCCAGCTCACCACAGGGTCGAACCAGCTACGAGCAGTACTTC; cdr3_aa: CASSPQGRTSYEQYF
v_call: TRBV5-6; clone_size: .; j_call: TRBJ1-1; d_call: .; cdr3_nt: TGTGCCAGCAGCCCCAGGACGGTGAACACTGAAGCTTTCTTT; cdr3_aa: CASSPRTVNTEAFF
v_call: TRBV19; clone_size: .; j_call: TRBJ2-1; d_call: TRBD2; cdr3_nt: TGTGCCAGTAGTTCCAGGACTAGCGGGAGGGGCGATGAGCAGTTCTTC; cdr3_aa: CASSSRTSGRGDEQFF
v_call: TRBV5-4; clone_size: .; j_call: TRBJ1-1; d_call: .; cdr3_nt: TGTGCCAGCAGGCAGAGTGGGAGCACTGAAGCTTTCTTT; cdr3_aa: CASRQSGSTEAFF
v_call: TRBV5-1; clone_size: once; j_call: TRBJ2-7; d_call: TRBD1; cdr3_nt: TGCGCCAGCAGCTTGGGGACAGGGCGATACGAGCAGTACTTC; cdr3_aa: CASSLGTGRYEQYF
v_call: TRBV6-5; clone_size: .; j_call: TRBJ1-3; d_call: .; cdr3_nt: TGTGCCAGCATGTCGTCAGACGACTCTGGAAACACCATATATTTT; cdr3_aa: CASMSSDDSGNTIYF
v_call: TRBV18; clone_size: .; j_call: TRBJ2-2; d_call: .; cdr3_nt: TGTGCCAGCTCACCAAGTCAGATCCGAGGCACCGGGGAGCTGTTTTTT; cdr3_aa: CASSPSQIRGTGELFF
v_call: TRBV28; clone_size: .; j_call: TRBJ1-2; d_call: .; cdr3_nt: TGTGCCAGCAGTTTCCTGAAATCGGGTGACTATGGCTACACCTTC; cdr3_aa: CASSFLKSGDYGYTF
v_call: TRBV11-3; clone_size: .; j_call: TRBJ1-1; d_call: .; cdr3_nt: TGTGCCAGCAGCCCCGGCGGTAGTAGTACTGAAGCTTTCTTT; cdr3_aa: CASSPGGSSTEAFF
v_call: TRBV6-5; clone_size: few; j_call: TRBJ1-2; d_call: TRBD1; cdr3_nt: TGTGCCAGCAGACCCGGGACAGGCGGGAACTATGGCTACACCTTC; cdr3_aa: CASRPGTGGNYGYTF
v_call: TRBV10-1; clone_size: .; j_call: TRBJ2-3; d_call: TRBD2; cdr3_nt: TGCGCCAGCAGTGAGAGCGGGAGATGGAATACGCAGTATTTT; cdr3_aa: CASSESGRWNTQYF
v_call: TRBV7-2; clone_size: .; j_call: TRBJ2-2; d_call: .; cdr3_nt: TGTGCCAGCACGACTTATGGGGGCACCGGGGAGCTGTTTTTT; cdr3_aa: CASTTYGGTGELFF
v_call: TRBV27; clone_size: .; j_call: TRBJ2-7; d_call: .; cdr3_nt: TGTGCCAGCAGTTCTGGCGGAGCCTACGAGCAGTACTTC; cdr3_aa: CASSSGGAYEQYF
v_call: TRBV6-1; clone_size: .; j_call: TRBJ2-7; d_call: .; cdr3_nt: TGTGCCAGCAGTGAAGCAAGACACAGCTCCTACGAGCAGTACTTC; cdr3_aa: CASSEARHSSYEQYF
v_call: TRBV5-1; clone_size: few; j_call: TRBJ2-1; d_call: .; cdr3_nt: TGCGCCAGCAGCTTGGTCAGGGAAGTGTACAATGAGCAGTTCTTC; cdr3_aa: CASSLVREVYNEQFF
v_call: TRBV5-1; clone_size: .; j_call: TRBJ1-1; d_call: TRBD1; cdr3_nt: TGCGCCAGCAGTTTCGCGGCAGGGGACAGGGGGGCTGAAGCTTTCTTT; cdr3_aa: CASSFAAGDRGAEAFF
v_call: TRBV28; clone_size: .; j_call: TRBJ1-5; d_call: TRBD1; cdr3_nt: TGTGCCAGCAGTTTAGTAAACAGGGGGTCCACCTATAATCAGCCCCAGCATTTT; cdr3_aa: CASSLVNRGSTYNQPQHF
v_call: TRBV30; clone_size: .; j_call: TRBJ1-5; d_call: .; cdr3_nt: TGTGCCTGGAGTGTGGGGCCCGCGTGGGGCCAGCCCCAGCATTTT; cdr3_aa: CAWSVGPAWGQPQHF
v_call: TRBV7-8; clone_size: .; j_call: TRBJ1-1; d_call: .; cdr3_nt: TGTGCCAGCAGCTTAAAGCGACTCATGAACACTGAAGCTTTCTTT; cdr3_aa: CASSLKRLMNTEAFF
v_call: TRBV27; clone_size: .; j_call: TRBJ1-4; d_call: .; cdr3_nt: TGTGCCAGCAGTTTATCGGGAACTAATGAAAAACTGTTTTTT; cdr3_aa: CASSLSGTNEKLFF
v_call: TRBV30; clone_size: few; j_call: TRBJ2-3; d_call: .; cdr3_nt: TGTGCCTGGAGTACCCAAAGGGAGCAGTATTTT; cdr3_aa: CAWSTQREQYF
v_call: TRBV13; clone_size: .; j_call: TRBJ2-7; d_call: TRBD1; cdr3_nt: TGTGCCAGCAGCGACAGGGGGTTATACGAGCAGTACTTC; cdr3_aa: CASSDRGLYEQYF
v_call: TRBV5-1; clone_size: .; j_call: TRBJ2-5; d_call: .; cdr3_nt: TGCGCCAGCAGCTTGGGGGACCGCCAAGAGACCCAGTACTTC; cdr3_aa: CASSLGDRQETQYF
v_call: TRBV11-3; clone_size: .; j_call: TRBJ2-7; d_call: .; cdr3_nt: TGTGCCAGCAGCTTCGAGTCCTACGAGCAGTACTTC; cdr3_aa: CASSFESYEQYF
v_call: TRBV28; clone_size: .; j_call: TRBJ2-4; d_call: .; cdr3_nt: TGTGCCAGCAGTCCTCTTTGGGGCCGCAAAAACATTCAGTACTTC; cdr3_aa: CASSPLWGRKNIQYF
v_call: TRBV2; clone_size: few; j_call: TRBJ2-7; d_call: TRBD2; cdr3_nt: TGTGCCAGCAGTGGACTAGCTATCCACGAGCAGTACTTC; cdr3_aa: CASSGLAIHEQYF
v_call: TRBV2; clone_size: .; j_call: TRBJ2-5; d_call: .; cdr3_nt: TGTGCCAGCAAGCAGTACCAAGAGACCCAGTACTTC; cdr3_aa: CASKQYQETQYF
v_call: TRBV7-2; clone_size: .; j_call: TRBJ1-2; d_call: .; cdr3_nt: TGTGCCAGCAGCTTAAGGGGAGGGCAGGGGAACTATGGCTACACCTTC; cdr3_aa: CASSLRGGQGNYGYTF
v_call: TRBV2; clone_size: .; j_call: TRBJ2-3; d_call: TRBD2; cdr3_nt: TGTGCCAGCCATAAGTCGGGACTAGCGGGAGAGGATACGCAGTATTTT; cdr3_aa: CASHKSGLAGEDTQYF
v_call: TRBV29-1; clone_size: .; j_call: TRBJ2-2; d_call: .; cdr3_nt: TGCAGCATTGGCCAGACGAACACCGGGGAGCTGTTTTTT; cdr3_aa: CSIGQTNTGELFF
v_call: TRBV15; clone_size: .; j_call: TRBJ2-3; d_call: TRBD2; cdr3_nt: TGTGCCACCAGCAGAGCGGGAGGGCCCACAGATACGCAGTATTTT; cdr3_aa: CATSRAGGPTDTQYF
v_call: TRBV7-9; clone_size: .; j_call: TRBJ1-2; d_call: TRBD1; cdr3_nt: TGTGCCAGCAGCTTAGATGGGACAGGGGCAAATGGCTACACCTTC; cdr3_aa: CASSLDGTGANGYTF
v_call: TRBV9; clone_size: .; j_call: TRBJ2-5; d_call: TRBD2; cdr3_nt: TGTGCCAGCAGCGTAGGGACTAGCGGGGGCAGCACCCAGTACTTC; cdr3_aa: CASSVGTSGGSTQYF
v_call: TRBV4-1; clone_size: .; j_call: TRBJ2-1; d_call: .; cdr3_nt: TGCGCCAGCAGCCAAGATTTAGCAGTGGGCGGTGAGCAGTTCTTC; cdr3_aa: CASSQDLAVGGEQFF
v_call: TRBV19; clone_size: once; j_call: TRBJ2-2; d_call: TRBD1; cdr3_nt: TGTGCCACTCCGACAGGGATCCCCGGGGAGCTGTTTTTT; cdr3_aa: CATPTGIPGELFF
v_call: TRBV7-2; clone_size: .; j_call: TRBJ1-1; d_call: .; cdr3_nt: TGTGCCAGCACCATGGGACATGAGAACACTGAAGCTTTCTTT; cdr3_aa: CASTMGHENTEAFF
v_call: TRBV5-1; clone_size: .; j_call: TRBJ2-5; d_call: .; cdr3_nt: TGCGCCAGCTACGCGGCAGGAAAAGAGACCCAGTACTTC; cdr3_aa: CASYAAGKETQYF
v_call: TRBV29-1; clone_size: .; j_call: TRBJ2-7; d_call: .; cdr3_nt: TGCAGCGTAGGGGACCCACAGGGTTACTACGAGCAGTACTTC; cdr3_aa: CSVGDPQGYYEQYF
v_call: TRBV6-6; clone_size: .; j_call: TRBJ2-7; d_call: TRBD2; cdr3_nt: TGTGCCAGCAGTAGACTAGCGGCTGACGAGCAGTACTTC; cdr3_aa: CASSRLAADEQYF
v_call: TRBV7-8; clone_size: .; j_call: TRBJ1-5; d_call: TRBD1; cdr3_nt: TGTGCCAGCAGTTACGGACAGGCAAATCAGCCCCAGCATTTT; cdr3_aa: CASSYGQANQPQHF
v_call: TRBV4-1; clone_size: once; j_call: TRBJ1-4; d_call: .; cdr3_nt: TGCGCCAGCAGCCAAGAGCCCGGGAGGGGAGAAAAACTGTTTTTT; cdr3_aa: CASSQEPGRGEKLFF
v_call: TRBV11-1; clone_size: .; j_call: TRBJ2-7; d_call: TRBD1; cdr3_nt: TGTGCCAGCAGCTCCGACAGGGGAGAATCCTACGAGCAGTACTTC; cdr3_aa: CASSSDRGESYEQYF
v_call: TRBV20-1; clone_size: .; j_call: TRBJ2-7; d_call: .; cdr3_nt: TGCAGTGCCCTGACCGGGACCGGGCAGTACTTC; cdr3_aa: CSALTGTGQYF
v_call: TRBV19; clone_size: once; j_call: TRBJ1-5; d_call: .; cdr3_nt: TGTGCCAGTAGTATGGGGCAGGGTGCATATCAGCCCCAGCATTTT; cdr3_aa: CASSMGQGAYQPQHF
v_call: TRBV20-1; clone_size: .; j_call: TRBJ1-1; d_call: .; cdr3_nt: TGCAGTGCTAGTAGAGCGAGCGGTGCTTTCTTT; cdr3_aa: CSASRASGAFF
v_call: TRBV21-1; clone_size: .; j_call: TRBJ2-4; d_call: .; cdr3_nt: TGCGCTCCGGAGGGGGGTGACATTCAGTACTTC; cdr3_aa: CAPEGGDIQYF
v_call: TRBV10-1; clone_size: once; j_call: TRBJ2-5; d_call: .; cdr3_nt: TGCGCCAGCAGCAAAAGGCAGACCCAGTACTTC; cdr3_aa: CASSKRQTQYF
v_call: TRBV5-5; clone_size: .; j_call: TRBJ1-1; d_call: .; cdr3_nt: TGTGCCAGCAGCTTGGTCGGGTTTCGGGATGAAGCTTTCTTT; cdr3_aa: CASSLVGFRDEAFF
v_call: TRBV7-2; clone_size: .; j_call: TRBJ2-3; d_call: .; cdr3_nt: TGTGCCAGCAGGTCCACAGATACGCAGTATTTT; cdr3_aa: CASRSTDTQYF
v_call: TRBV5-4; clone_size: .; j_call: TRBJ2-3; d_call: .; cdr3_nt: TGTGCCAGCAGCTTGGAAGGACCAACCACAGATACGCAGTATTTT; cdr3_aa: CASSLEGPTTDTQYF
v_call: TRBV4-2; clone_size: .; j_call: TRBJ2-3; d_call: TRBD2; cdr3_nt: TGTGCCAGCAGCCAAGGAACTAGCGGGAGTACAGATACGCAGTATTTT; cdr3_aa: CASSQGTSGSTDTQYF
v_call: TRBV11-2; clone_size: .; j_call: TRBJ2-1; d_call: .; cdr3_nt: TGTGCCAGCAGCTTAGGCCCAAGCTCCTACAATGAGCAGTTCTTC; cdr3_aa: CASSLGPSSYNEQFF
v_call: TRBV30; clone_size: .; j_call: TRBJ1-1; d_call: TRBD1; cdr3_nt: TGTGCCTGGAGTGTAGGACAGGGAAGAACTGAAGCTTTCTTT; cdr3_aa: CAWSVGQGRTEAFF
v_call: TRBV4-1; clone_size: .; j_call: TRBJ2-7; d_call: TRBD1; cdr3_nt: TGCGCCAGCAGCCCCTATGGACAGGGAAGCTACGAGCAGTACTTC; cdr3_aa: CASSPYGQGSYEQYF